The T cell receptor (beta chain) under discussion was sequenced for a study of T cells in Graves' hyperthyroidism and ophthalmopathy. The germline V gene has CDR1 SGHTA and CDR2 FQGNSA. CDR3 length: 17 amino acids. Notes on this clonotype: A read error may account for a junction end that differs from germline.

RNA transcripts gave rise to amplified TCR beta CDR3 regions. HTBI primers were the set used in a first-round RT-PCR of the TCR CDR3. In TCRdb, the multiplex PCR reads were re-called with MiXCR into one record per CDR3 protein. The top ten clones hold over 30% of a sample with 45,000 to 50,000 distinct CDR3 sequences, roughly 50% of them seen once. Sequencing was performed on peripheral blood or thyroid tissue (not recorded which). V and J are TRBV7-2 and TRBJ2-5; a possible D gene is TRBD2 (6 bases). The sequence was obtained from a woman in her forties or fifties with Graves' hyperthyroidism. The CDR3, as DNA: TGTGACAGCAGCTTTGGTGTTCAGGTGGGGGGAATGGAGACCCAGTACTTC. This gives the protein CDSSFGVQVGGMETQYF. Full variable domain (missing parts from reference TRBV7-2 and TRBJ2-5): GAGVSQSPSNKVTEKGKDVELRCDPISGHTALYWYRQSLGQGLEFLIYFQGNSAPDKSGLPSDRFSAERTGGSVSTLTIQRTQQEDSAVYLCDSSFGVQVGGMETQYFGPGTRLLVL.